This entry concerns a single T cell receptor beta chain. Its cognate antigen is unknown. PBMCs were cryopreserved, and roughly 2.1 micrograms of genomic DNA from them went into TCR beta libraries. These data are taken from a study of cytotoxic CD8 clonotypes in ibrutinib-treated CLL. Study-level information: Response was recorded as partial in approximately 24 patients and complete in 2; at median approximately 63 months, 14 remained remitted and some 12 had progressed.

Study outcomes and limitations: Clonality correlated strongly with circulating CD8+ T cells and exceeded age-matched healthy donors at baseline.

The intended depth for sequencing was 1 in 200,000 to 1 in 1 million T cells. Libraries were prepared by immunoSEQ multiplex PCR; TCRdb keeps only in-frame clonotypes and omits some of them. The data contain 20,000 to 30,000 clones, over 65% of them singletons. The TCR originated in a human donor with chronic lymphocytic leukemia. Sequences were derived from PBMCs, sampled after 12 months of ibrutinib treatment.

CDR3 bases: TGTGCCAGCAGCTCGTACCGGGGGCTACCGAACACCGGGGAGCTGTTTTTT. Its protein product is CASSSYRGLPNTGELFF. The rearrangement links TRBV11-2 to TRBJ2-2, with D tentatively TRBD1 or TRBD2 (6 bases each). V was trimmed by 4 bases and J by 0 bases, leaving 15 bases between them. The CDR3 has 17 amino acids. CDR1 SGHAT and CDR2 FQNNGV come from the germline V gene.